The clone carrying this T cell receptor beta chain came up many times. Its antigen is unknown. General observations from the study: The larger-cohort validation was restricted to a single TCR beta V-J rearrangement rather than whole repertoires.

CDR3 size: 15 residues. V gave up 5 bases and J gave up 5 bases; unmatched junction bases: 8. From germline, CDR1 is MNHEY and CDR2 SVGAGI. TCRdb passed the 5' RACE reads through MiXCR, listing each CDR3 protein once. The table lists about 42,000 distinct CDR3 sequences, 20% to 25% of them singletons. The sorted Tregs were CD4+CD25+CD127-/low cells. The clonotype originates from a female donor with breast cancer. Sequenced sample: Tregs sorted from blood. The V and J genes are TRBV6-5 and TRBJ2-5; 10 bases match TRBD2. CDR3 nucleotides: TGTGCCAGCAGTCCGAGCGGGAGGGCCAGGGAGACCCAGTACTTC. Its translation is CASSPSGRARETQYF.